The rows below give T cell receptor beta chains drawn from one sample of a study of T cell repertoires in cytomegalovirus infection. No antigens are known for them. In TCRdb, the reads were re-called with MiXCR into one record per CDR3 protein. The table has about 110,000 distinct CDR3 sequences, approximately 45% seen once. This specimen consisted of CD8+ T cells from cultured PBMCs, obtained from culture after CMV antigen stimulation. These receptor sequences come from a human donor in good health (CMV status not recorded). Some clones in this sample may be carry-over from other donors' samples. Each CDR3 is given with its conserved first and last residue. The D gene is left open where the match is weak. Clone size is not always given. Where it is, it says once, few, many or a class for expanded clones.

size	J	D	V	CDR3	DNA
few	TRBJ2-1	TRBD2	TRBV11-2	CATTRTGTSGGGYKNEQFF	TGTGCCACCACAAGGACCGGGACTAGCGGGGGGGGGTACAAGAATGAGCAGTTCTTC
few	TRBJ1-1	.	TRBV9	CASSPWAGGNTEAFF	TGTGCCAGCAGCCCCTGGGCGGGCGGAAACACTGAAGCTTTCTTT
.	TRBJ1-1	.	TRBV27	CASSLFSNTEAFF	TGTGCCAGCAGTTTATTTTCGAACACTGAAGCTTTCTTT
.	TRBJ2-1	.	TRBV7-6	CASSLLGGSLGEQFF	TGTGCCAGCAGCTTATTGGGCGGGTCCCTGGGTGAGCAGTTCTTC
many	TRBJ2-1	TRBD2	TRBV6-1	CASSVDSGGYNEQFF	TGTGCCAGCAGTGTCGATAGCGGGGGTTACAATGAGCAGTTCTTC
.	TRBJ1-1	.	TRBV4-1	CASSLGAGGETEAFF	TGCGCCAGCAGCCTTGGGGCGGGTGGGGAAACTGAAGCTTTCTTT
few	TRBJ1-3	.	TRBV7-6	CASSPRDGSGNTIYF	TGTGCCAGCAGCCCAAGGGACGGCTCTGGAAACACCATATATTTT
few	TRBJ1-3	TRBD1	TRBV2	CASGTGDGNTIYF	TGTGCCAGCGGGACAGGGGATGGAAACACCATATATTTT
few	TRBJ1-6	.	TRBV7-6	CASSGSLGYNSPLHF	TGTGCCAGCAGCGGATCGTTGGGGTATAATTCACCCCTCCACTTT
few	TRBJ2-7	.	TRBV4-1	CASSLISGASYEQYF	TGCGCCAGCAGCCTAATCTCGGGGGCCTCCTACGAGCAGTACTTC
once	TRBJ1-6	.	TRBV19	CASRFSYNSPLHF	TGTGCCAGTAGGTTCTCCTATAATTCACCCCTCCACTTT
.	TRBJ1-1	.	TRBV7-9	CASSFAWGGYTEAFF	TGTGCCAGCAGCTTTGCGTGGGGAGGTTACACTGAAGCTTTCTTT
.	TRBJ2-3	.	TRBV6-2/TRBV6-3	CASSRSAGADTQYF	TGTGCCAGCAGTCGGTCGGCGGGGGCGGATACGCAGTATTTT
few	TRBJ2-7	.	TRBV6-5	CASSYSSQGGEQYF	TGTGCCAGCAGTTACAGCTCTCAAGGGGGTGAGCAGTACTTC
.	TRBJ1-1	TRBD1	TRBV6-6	CASSYPDRAGTEAFF	TGTGCCAGCAGTTACCCGGACAGGGCAGGCACTGAAGCTTTCTTT
few	TRBJ1-1	.	TRBV23-1	CASSQFPGPPSGDTEAFF	TGCGCCAGCAGTCAATTCCCGGGACCCCCGTCGGGTGACACTGAAGCTTTCTTT
.	TRBJ2-5	TRBD1	TRBV7-6	CASSLGQGPYHEETQYF	TGTGCCAGCAGCTTAGGACAGGGGCCTTATCACGAGGAGACCCAGTACTTC
few	TRBJ2-7	TRBD2	TRBV2	CASSGAGGLPPYEQYF	TGTGCCAGCAGTGGAGCGGGGGGCCTCCCCCCTTACGAGCAGTACTTC
.	TRBJ1-1	.	TRBV5-1	CASSWLGGETEAFF	TGCGCCAGCAGCTGGTTAGGGGGGGAGACTGAAGCTTTCTTT
.	TRBJ2-1	TRBD1	TRBV4-2	CASSQPEVGTGIRNEQFF	TGTGCCAGCAGCCAACCTGAAGTAGGGACAGGGATTAGGAATGAGCAGTTCTTC
.	TRBJ1-5	.	TRBV12-3/TRBV12-4	CASSLGGTQPQHF	TGTGCCAGCAGTTTAGGGGGAACGCAGCCCCAGCATTTT
few	TRBJ1-2	.	TRBV29-1	CSVEDPGDNYGYTF	TGCAGCGTTGAAGATCCAGGGGATAACTATGGCTACACCTTC
.	TRBJ1-2	.	TRBV7-9	CASSLVSKSNYGYTF	TGTGCCAGCAGCTTAGTGTCCAAGTCCAACTATGGCTACACCTTC
few	TRBJ2-5	TRBD1	TRBV28	CASSIHRGRRETQYF	TGTGCCAGCAGTATTCACAGGGGGCGTAGAGAGACCCAGTACTTC
.	TRBJ2-1	TRBD1	TRBV20-1	CSASPRDRQEQFF	TGCAGTGCTTCCCCCCGGGACAGGCAAGAGCAGTTCTTC
few	TRBJ1-6	.	TRBV7-2	CASSRELGFFENSPLHF	TGTGCCAGCAGCCGGGAATTGGGGTTCTTTGAGAATTCACCCCTCCACTTT
.	TRBJ2-3	TRBD2	TRBV5-8	CASSTGLAGSTDTQYF	TGTGCCAGCAGCACCGGACTAGCGGGGAGCACAGATACGCAGTATTTT
many	TRBJ2-1	TRBD2	TRBV15	CATSWTSGGANEQFF	TGTGCCACCAGCTGGACTAGCGGGGGGGCAAATGAGCAGTTCTTC